These T cell receptor beta chains were read from a single sample in a study of cytomegalovirus exposure and HLA in healthy donors. TCRdb keeps only in-frame clones here, not all; method: immunoSEQ multiplex PCR. This sample yields roughly 170,000 clones, of which roughly 80% are seen a single time; 0.5% to 0.8% belongs to the top ten. Input material: PBMCs. These receptors originate from a boy younger than 18 in good health and CMV-seronegative. CDR3s include the opening cysteine and the closing phenylalanine or tryptophan. Fields, in order: J gene, V gene, clone size, D gene, CDR3 DNA, CDR3 protein. The D gene is left open where the match is weak. Only part of the rows carry a size: once, few, many, or a class if the clone is expanded.

j_call: TRBJ1-2; v_call: TRBV7-2; clone_size: NA; d_call: TRBD1; cdr3_nt: TGTGCCAGCAGCTTCAAACCCGGGACAGGGGCTGGGGCTAACTATGGCTACACCTTC; cdr3_aa: CASSFKPGTGAGANYGYTF
j_call: TRBJ1-1; v_call: TRBV9; clone_size: NA; d_call: NA; cdr3_nt: TGTGCCAGCAGCGTGGACATCTCTGACACTGAAGCTTTCTTT; cdr3_aa: CASSVDISDTEAFF
j_call: TRBJ1-1; v_call: TRBV19; clone_size: once; d_call: TRBD1; cdr3_nt: TGTGCCAGTAGTATAGGACAGGGGTTCACTGAAGCTTTCTTT; cdr3_aa: CASSIGQGFTEAFF
j_call: TRBJ1-1; v_call: TRBV5-6; clone_size: few; d_call: NA; cdr3_nt: TGTGCCAGCAGACGAGGGTTGAACACTGAAGCTTTCTTT; cdr3_aa: CASRRGLNTEAFF
j_call: TRBJ1-1; v_call: TRBV28; clone_size: NA; d_call: TRBD1; cdr3_nt: TGTGCCAGCAGCCGGGACAGGGGGCTAGATGCTTTCTTT; cdr3_aa: CASSRDRGLDAFF
j_call: TRBJ1-3; v_call: TRBV11-2; clone_size: NA; d_call: NA; cdr3_nt: TGTGCCAGCAGCTTAGACCCCCAGGTTTACTCTGGAAACACCATATATTTT; cdr3_aa: CASSLDPQVYSGNTIYF
j_call: TRBJ2-1; v_call: TRBV7-2; clone_size: NA; d_call: TRBD1; cdr3_nt: TGTGCCAGCAGCTTAGGTCAGGGGGCATACAATGAGCAGTTCTTC; cdr3_aa: CASSLGQGAYNEQFF
j_call: TRBJ2-5; v_call: TRBV4-2; clone_size: NA; d_call: TRBD2; cdr3_nt: TGTGCCAGCAGCCGGACGCGGGGGGCCAGCCAAGAGACCCAGTACTTC; cdr3_aa: CASSRTRGASQETQYF
j_call: TRBJ2-1; v_call: TRBV6-6; clone_size: NA; d_call: TRBD2; cdr3_nt: TGTGCCAGCAGTTACGGAGACAGAGCCAGCGGGACCGAGTTCTTC; cdr3_aa: CASSYGDRASGTEFF
j_call: TRBJ2-3; v_call: TRBV4-2; clone_size: NA; d_call: TRBD2; cdr3_nt: TGTGCCAGCAGCCGCGGACTAGCGGGGGGGACTCGCACAGATACGCAGTATTTT; cdr3_aa: CASSRGLAGGTRTDTQYF
j_call: TRBJ2-7; v_call: TRBV18; clone_size: NA; d_call: TRBD2; cdr3_nt: TGTGCCAGCTCACCCATGCTAGCGGGAGGGTCCTACGAGCAGTACTTC; cdr3_aa: CASSPMLAGGSYEQYF
j_call: TRBJ1-1; v_call: TRBV27; clone_size: NA; d_call: NA; cdr3_nt: TGTGCCACCCTACACTGGGGCCCGAACACTGAAGCTTTCTTT; cdr3_aa: CATLHWGPNTEAFF
j_call: TRBJ1-6; v_call: TRBV6-1; clone_size: few; d_call: NA; cdr3_nt: TGTGCCAGCAGTGAAGCCGGCGCTTGGGCTAATTCACCCCTCCACTTT; cdr3_aa: CASSEAGAWANSPLHF
j_call: TRBJ1-2; v_call: TRBV4-1; clone_size: NA; d_call: NA; cdr3_nt: TGCGCCAGCAGCCAAGATATTTCGGTGGGCTACACCTTC; cdr3_aa: CASSQDISVGYTF
j_call: TRBJ1-2; v_call: TRBV6-6; clone_size: NA; d_call: NA; cdr3_nt: TGTGCCAGCAGTTCGACGGGGAACTATGGCTACACCTTC; cdr3_aa: CASSSTGNYGYTF
j_call: TRBJ1-5; v_call: TRBV19; clone_size: NA; d_call: NA; cdr3_nt: TGTGCCAGTAGTATAGGTGGGCCAGGCTATAGCAATCAGCCCCAGCATTTT; cdr3_aa: CASSIGGPGYSNQPQHF
j_call: TRBJ2-3; v_call: TRBV7-7; clone_size: NA; d_call: TRBD1; cdr3_nt: TGTGCTAGCAGCTTAGGGGGCCCCCCAGATACGCAGTATTTT; cdr3_aa: CASSLGGPPDTQYF
j_call: TRBJ1-1; v_call: TRBV5-1; clone_size: NA; d_call: NA; cdr3_nt: TGCGCCAGCAGCTTGGGCGGACTCGGGAACACTGAAGCTTTCTTT; cdr3_aa: CASSLGGLGNTEAFF
j_call: TRBJ2-1; v_call: TRBV7-3; clone_size: NA; d_call: NA; cdr3_nt: TGTGCCAGCAGCTTAAGGGACTTCAATGAGCAGTTCTTC; cdr3_aa: CASSLRDFNEQFF
j_call: TRBJ1-1; v_call: TRBV11-2; clone_size: NA; d_call: NA; cdr3_nt: TGTGCCAGCAGCTTATCGCCGGGTGGGACTGAAGCTTTCTTT; cdr3_aa: CASSLSPGGTEAFF
j_call: TRBJ2-7; v_call: TRBV5-1; clone_size: NA; d_call: TRBD1; cdr3_nt: TGCGCCAGCAGCTTGGCCGGGACGACAGGGTTGAACGAGCAGTACTTC; cdr3_aa: CASSLAGTTGLNEQYF
j_call: TRBJ2-2; v_call: TRBV10-3; clone_size: NA; d_call: TRBD1; cdr3_nt: TGTGCCATCGCCTCCGGGACAGGGAATTCCGGGGAGCTGTTTTTT; cdr3_aa: CAIASGTGNSGELFF
j_call: TRBJ1-2; v_call: TRBV6-4; clone_size: NA; d_call: TRBD1; cdr3_nt: TGTGCCAGCAGGGAAGCCGGGACAGGGCCCTATGGCTACACCTTC; cdr3_aa: CASREAGTGPYGYTF
j_call: TRBJ1-5; v_call: TRBV19; clone_size: NA; d_call: NA; cdr3_nt: TGTGCCAGTAACCATGTTGGGGCACTCAATCAGCCCCAGCATTTT; cdr3_aa: CASNHVGALNQPQHF
j_call: TRBJ2-1; v_call: TRBV25-1; clone_size: NA; d_call: NA; cdr3_nt: TGTGCCAGCAGCACAGGGCTTTACTACAATGAGCAGTTCTTC; cdr3_aa: CASSTGLYYNEQFF
j_call: TRBJ1-2; v_call: TRBV7-9; clone_size: NA; d_call: NA; cdr3_nt: TGTGCCAGCAGCTTAGGGACTTGGGGCTACACCTTC; cdr3_aa: CASSLGTWGYTF
j_call: TRBJ2-2; v_call: TRBV10-3; clone_size: NA; d_call: NA; cdr3_nt: TGTGCCATCAGAAAACAGGGCTATGCGACGAACACCGGGGAGCTGTTTTTT; cdr3_aa: CAIRKQGYATNTGELFF
j_call: TRBJ1-1; v_call: TRBV19; clone_size: NA; d_call: NA; cdr3_nt: TGTGCCAGTAGTATGGCGGGACCCTACACTGAAGCTTTCTTT; cdr3_aa: CASSMAGPYTEAFF
j_call: TRBJ2-1; v_call: TRBV7-2; clone_size: few; d_call: NA; cdr3_nt: TGTGCCAGCAGCTTAGACTTTCGGGACACGAAGTTCTTC; cdr3_aa: CASSLDFRDTKFF
j_call: TRBJ2-1; v_call: TRBV25-1; clone_size: NA; d_call: NA; cdr3_nt: TGTGCCAGCAGTGACCGCTTCCCGGTTCAGGGCTCCTACAATGAGCAGTTCTTC; cdr3_aa: CASSDRFPVQGSYNEQFF
j_call: TRBJ2-3; v_call: TRBV19; clone_size: once; d_call: TRBD1; cdr3_nt: TGTGCCAGTAGTATCCCGGACAGGGGGTTCGCAGATACGCAGTATTTT; cdr3_aa: CASSIPDRGFADTQYF
j_call: TRBJ1-5; v_call: TRBV15; clone_size: NA; d_call: NA; cdr3_nt: TGTGCCACCAGCAGAGATATCGGGATTCCACAGCCCCAGCATTTT; cdr3_aa: CATSRDIGIPQPQHF
j_call: TRBJ1-5; v_call: TRBV5-4; clone_size: NA; d_call: NA; cdr3_nt: TGTGCCAGCAGCTTGGGAGGTGGCAATCAGCCCCAGCATTTT; cdr3_aa: CASSLGGGNQPQHF
j_call: TRBJ2-2; v_call: TRBV4-2; clone_size: NA; d_call: NA; cdr3_nt: TGTGCCAGCAGCCAAGAAGGGAGCACCGGGGAGCTGTTTTTT; cdr3_aa: CASSQEGSTGELFF
j_call: TRBJ2-3; v_call: TRBV6-5; clone_size: NA; d_call: TRBD1; cdr3_nt: TGTGCCAGCAGTCTGGGACAGCTCACAGATACGCAGTATTTT; cdr3_aa: CASSLGQLTDTQYF
j_call: TRBJ2-7; v_call: TRBV5-8; clone_size: NA; d_call: TRBD1; cdr3_nt: TGTGCCAGCAGCTTGGTATCGGACAGGGCCTCCTACGAGCAGTACTTC; cdr3_aa: CASSLVSDRASYEQYF
j_call: TRBJ2-7; v_call: TRBV11-2; clone_size: once; d_call: NA; cdr3_nt: TGTGCCAGCAGTAGGGAGACAGGACCCTACGAGCAGTACTTC; cdr3_aa: CASSRETGPYEQYF
j_call: TRBJ2-1; v_call: TRBV5-1; clone_size: NA; d_call: TRBD2; cdr3_nt: TGCGCCAGCAGCTCACAGCGGGAGAGGGTTAATGAGCAGTTCTTC; cdr3_aa: CASSSQRERVNEQFF
j_call: TRBJ1-2; v_call: TRBV30; clone_size: NA; d_call: NA; cdr3_nt: TGTGCCTGGAGGGACAGCTCCTATGGCTACACCTTC; cdr3_aa: CAWRDSSYGYTF
j_call: TRBJ2-1; v_call: TRBV7-3; clone_size: NA; d_call: TRBD2; cdr3_nt: TGTGCCAGCAGCTTTTTTGGTAGCGGGGCCTACAATGAGCAGTTCTTC; cdr3_aa: CASSFFGSGAYNEQFF
j_call: TRBJ1-1; v_call: TRBV6-6; clone_size: NA; d_call: NA; cdr3_nt: TGTGCCAGCAGTTACGGAGGAGAAGCTTTCTTT; cdr3_aa: CASSYGGEAFF
j_call: TRBJ1-6; v_call: TRBV5-1; clone_size: few; d_call: TRBD1; cdr3_nt: TGCGCCAGCAGCCCGGCCCCCAGGGGGCCCAATTCACCCCTCCACTTT; cdr3_aa: CASSPAPRGPNSPLHF
j_call: TRBJ2-3; v_call: TRBV29-1; clone_size: NA; d_call: NA; cdr3_nt: TGCAGCGTTGAAGGTGTCTACACAGATACGCAGTATTTT; cdr3_aa: CSVEGVYTDTQYF
j_call: TRBJ1-1; v_call: TRBV7-8; clone_size: NA; d_call: NA; cdr3_nt: TGTGCCAGCAGCTTTGGCCCCGCAGGAACGAACACTGAAGCTTTCTTT; cdr3_aa: CASSFGPAGTNTEAFF
j_call: TRBJ1-1; v_call: TRBV27; clone_size: few; d_call: TRBD1; cdr3_nt: TGTGCCAGCAGTTTGAAGACGACAGGGGTTACTGAAGCTTTCTTT; cdr3_aa: CASSLKTTGVTEAFF
j_call: TRBJ1-1; v_call: TRBV29-1; clone_size: NA; d_call: TRBD1; cdr3_nt: TGCAGCGTTGAAGATCGGAGACAGGGGAGAGAGGGTAGGGGAGCTTTCTTT; cdr3_aa: CSVEDRRQGREGRGAFF
j_call: TRBJ2-7; v_call: TRBV19; clone_size: NA; d_call: NA; cdr3_nt: TGTGCCAGTAGTATTGGGGGAGGAAATATCTACGAGCAGTACTTC; cdr3_aa: CASSIGGGNIYEQYF